This record looks at one T cell receptor beta chain sequence and its context. The source of the sample is a study of blood T cell repertoires in COVID-19. Study in general: The United States, Italy and Spain supplied acute and convalescent COVID-19 samples. PBMCs, B-cell-depleted T cells, or T cells provided the cDNA or gDNA that made up the material.

As handled by the study authors: Reference gene primers were amplified, and this amplification served to estimate nucleated cell counts. TCRdb keeps only in-frame clones here, not all; method: immunoSEQ multiplex PCR. That table furnishes V, J and clone size, whereas the DNA furnished D and trimming. The data contain around 150,000 clones, roughly 87% of them singletons. Germline loops: CDR1 SGHDN, CDR2 FVKESK. This CDR3 is 15 amino acids long. Trimming pared 1 base from V and 1 base from J, leaving 11 bases between. Sequencing was carried out using peripheral blood. This sequence originates from an older woman with active or convalescent COVID-19. V is TRBV14 and J is TRBJ2-7; D remains unclear. The CDR3 is CASSQGSTPSYEQYF. In nucleotides, the CDR3 is TGTGCCAGCAGCCAAGGCAGTACACCTTCCTACGAGCAGTACTTC.